This is a list of T cell receptor beta chains from one sample in a study of T cell repertoires in cytomegalovirus infection. TCRdb analysed the reads with MiXCR anew, one entry per CDR3 protein. The table records about 890,000 distinct CDR3 sequences, 25% to 40% of them present only once. These TCRs' antigens remain unknown. Sample: cultured CD8+ T cells from PBMCs, taken from culture after CMV antigen stimulation. The receptor source for this set is a human donor in good health (CMV status not recorded). Some clones in this sample may be carry-over from other donors' samples. Both conserved end residues are part of each CDR3. The order of the fields is clone size, J gene, V gene, D gene, CDR3 protein, CDR3 DNA. A D gene is named only where the DNA matches it firmly. Expanded clones get a size class; other rows say once, few or many, or leave the size out.

abundance: few
j_gene: TRBJ1-1
v_gene: TRBV25-1
d_gene: .
CDR3aa: CASSAKLNTEAFF
CDR3nt: TGTGCCAGCAGTGCTAAGTTGAACACTGAAGCTTTCTTT

abundance: .
j_gene: TRBJ1-1
v_gene: TRBV9
d_gene: .
CDR3aa: CASSASGAGTEAFF
CDR3nt: TGTGCCAGCAGCGCCTCCGGGGCTGGCACTGAAGCTTTCTTT

abundance: .
j_gene: TRBJ2-3
v_gene: TRBV6-5
d_gene: .
CDR3aa: CASSSGDRSDTQYF
CDR3nt: TGTGCCAGCAGTTCAGGGGATCGGTCAGATACGCAGTATTTT

abundance: few
j_gene: TRBJ1-1
v_gene: TRBV24-1
d_gene: .
CDR3aa: CATSDAEMNTEAFF
CDR3nt: TGTGCCACCAGTGACGCAGAGATGAACACTGAAGCTTTCTTT

abundance: .
j_gene: TRBJ1-2
v_gene: TRBV4-3
d_gene: .
CDR3aa: CASSQVEGHGYGYTF
CDR3nt: TGCGCCAGCAGCCAAGTCGAGGGGCACGGCTATGGCTACACCTTC

abundance: .
j_gene: TRBJ2-1
v_gene: TRBV19
d_gene: .
CDR3aa: CASSIPYRGSSYNEQFF
CDR3nt: TGTGCCAGTAGTATACCCTATAGGGGGAGCTCCTACAATGAGCAGTTCTTC

abundance: few
j_gene: TRBJ2-7
v_gene: TRBV10-1
d_gene: TRBD1
CDR3aa: CASSDYLLPGQGLYEQYF
CDR3nt: TGCGCCAGCAGTGATTACCTGTTACCGGGACAGGGGCTGTACGAGCAGTACTTC

abundance: .
j_gene: TRBJ2-1
v_gene: TRBV6-2/TRBV6-3
d_gene: TRBD2
CDR3aa: CASSYAAGAYNEQFF
CDR3nt: TGTGCCAGCAGTTACGCAGCGGGGGCGTACAATGAGCAGTTCTTC

abundance: few
j_gene: TRBJ1-2
v_gene: TRBV4-3
d_gene: .
CDR3aa: CASSQDLAANYGYTF
CDR3nt: TGCGCCAGCAGCCAAGATTTAGCAGCTAACTATGGCTACACCTTC

abundance: few
j_gene: TRBJ2-2
v_gene: TRBV11-2
d_gene: .
CDR3aa: CASSFWGLAGTGELFF
CDR3nt: TGTGCCAGCAGCTTTTGGGGCCTTGCGGGCACCGGGGAGCTGTTTTTT

abundance: few
j_gene: TRBJ2-6
v_gene: TRBV12-3/TRBV12-4
d_gene: TRBD1
CDR3aa: CASSFYTGVPGSGANVLTF
CDR3nt: TGTGCCAGCAGTTTCTACACAGGGGTACCTGGGTCTGGGGCCAACGTCCTGACTTTC

abundance: many
j_gene: TRBJ1-1
v_gene: TRBV7-2
d_gene: TRBD1
CDR3aa: CASSLRATGPSTEAFF
CDR3nt: TGTGCCAGCAGCTTAAGGGCGACAGGGCCAAGCACTGAAGCTTTCTTT

abundance: many
j_gene: TRBJ1-5
v_gene: TRBV7-8
d_gene: TRBD1
CDR3aa: CASSSRQGYQPQHF
CDR3nt: TGTGCCAGCAGCTCCCGACAGGGCTATCAGCCCCAGCATTTT

abundance: many
j_gene: TRBJ1-1
v_gene: TRBV19
d_gene: TRBD1
CDR3aa: CATHDWGQPIMNTEAFF
CDR3nt: TGTGCCACTCATGACTGGGGACAGCCGATCATGAACACTGAAGCTTTCTTT

abundance: .
j_gene: TRBJ1-5
v_gene: TRBV7-9
d_gene: .
CDR3aa: CASSSRRSNQPQHF
CDR3nt: TGTGCCAGCAGCTCCAGGCGTAGCAATCAGCCCCAGCATTTT

abundance: .
j_gene: TRBJ2-2
v_gene: TRBV7-4
d_gene: TRBD1
CDR3aa: CASSFPTGTPNTGELFF
CDR3nt: TGTGCCAGCAGCTTCCCGACAGGGACCCCGAACACCGGGGAGCTGTTTTTT

abundance: .
j_gene: TRBJ1-5
v_gene: TRBV12-3/TRBV12-4
d_gene: .
CDR3aa: CASSFRRLTPQDGNQPQHF
CDR3nt: TGTGCCAGCAGTTTTCGTAGACTCACGCCCCAAGATGGCAATCAGCCCCAGCATTTT

abundance: many
j_gene: TRBJ2-5
v_gene: TRBV28
d_gene: TRBD2
CDR3aa: CASSLRGSETQYF
CDR3nt: TGTGCCAGCAGTTTGCGGGGGTCAGAGACCCAGTACTTC

abundance: many
j_gene: TRBJ1-2
v_gene: TRBV7-8
d_gene: .
CDR3aa: CASSSGPPGFNYGYTF
CDR3nt: TGTGCCAGCAGCTCCGGACCTCCCGGGTTTAACTATGGCTACACCTTC

abundance: few
j_gene: TRBJ2-3
v_gene: TRBV7-9
d_gene: TRBD2
CDR3aa: CASSPLAGKGTDTQYF
CDR3nt: TGTGCCAGCAGCCCCCTAGCGGGGAAAGGCACAGATACGCAGTATTTT

abundance: .
j_gene: TRBJ2-7
v_gene: TRBV4-1
d_gene: .
CDR3aa: CASSQARLAGTGEQYF
CDR3nt: TGCGCCAGCAGCCAAGCAAGGCTAGCGGGGACAGGCGAGCAGTACTTC

abundance: .
j_gene: TRBJ2-4
v_gene: TRBV7-6
d_gene: TRBD2
CDR3aa: CASSLAAAGGPPNIQYF
CDR3nt: TGTGCCAGCAGCTTAGCGGCAGCGGGGGGGCCCCCAAACATTCAGTACTTC

abundance: many
j_gene: TRBJ1-1
v_gene: TRBV7-6
d_gene: TRBD1
CDR3aa: CASSLDYPGGGTEAFF
CDR3nt: TGTGCCAGCAGCTTAGACTATCCAGGGGGAGGCACTGAAGCTTTCTTT

abundance: .
j_gene: TRBJ2-3
v_gene: TRBV7-9
d_gene: .
CDR3aa: CASSSTWSQVDTQYF
CDR3nt: TGTGCCAGCAGCTCGACCTGGTCCCAAGTCGATACGCAGTATTTT

abundance: few
j_gene: TRBJ1-5
v_gene: TRBV10-1
d_gene: .
CDR3aa: CASNSAESNQPQHF
CDR3nt: TGCGCCAGCAACTCGGCGGAAAGCAATCAGCCCCAGCATTTT

abundance: .
j_gene: TRBJ2-5
v_gene: TRBV12-3/TRBV12-4
d_gene: .
CDR3aa: CASSLSRIPTRQETQYF
CDR3nt: TGTGCCAGCAGTTTGTCTCGGATACCCACCCGCCAAGAGACCCAGTACTTC

abundance: .
j_gene: TRBJ2-1
v_gene: TRBV4-3
d_gene: .
CDR3aa: CASSQASHEQFF
CDR3nt: TGCGCCAGCAGCCAAGCTTCTCATGAGCAGTTCTTC

abundance: .
j_gene: TRBJ1-1
v_gene: TRBV28
d_gene: .
CDR3aa: CASSRRGGLNTEAFF
CDR3nt: TGTGCCAGCAGCCGTAGGGGGGGGCTTAACACTGAAGCTTTCTTT

abundance: few
j_gene: TRBJ1-2
v_gene: TRBV10-3
d_gene: .
CDR3aa: CAISESGAQESYTF
CDR3nt: TGTGCCATCAGTGAGTCAGGGGCGCAGGAGAGCTACACCTTC

abundance: .
j_gene: TRBJ2-2
v_gene: TRBV7-3
d_gene: TRBD1
CDR3aa: CASSIGTDTGELFF
CDR3nt: TGTGCCAGCTCGATCGGGACAGACACCGGGGAGCTGTTTTTT

abundance: once
j_gene: TRBJ1-6
v_gene: TRBV4-1
d_gene: TRBD1
CDR3aa: CASRGTGWNSPLHF
CDR3nt: TGCGCCAGCAGGGGGACAGGGTGGAATTCACCCCTCCACTTT

abundance: few
j_gene: TRBJ1-6
v_gene: TRBV28
d_gene: .
CDR3aa: CASSLTGSNPLHF
CDR3nt: TGTGCCAGCAGTTTAACAGGCTCGAACCCCCTCCACTTT

abundance: few
j_gene: TRBJ2-1
v_gene: TRBV7-6
d_gene: TRBD1
CDR3aa: CASSSTGSRNNEQFF
CDR3nt: TGTGCCAGCAGCTCGACAGGGAGTCGGAACAATGAGCAGTTCTTC

abundance: .
j_gene: TRBJ2-1
v_gene: TRBV20-1
d_gene: TRBD2
CDR3aa: CSARSGGAYEQFF
CDR3nt: TGCAGTGCTAGGAGCGGGGGGGCCTATGAGCAGTTCTTC

abundance: .
j_gene: TRBJ1-1
v_gene: TRBV14
d_gene: .
CDR3aa: CASSQYLRAAVRDTEAFF
CDR3nt: TGTGCCAGCAGCCAATATCTGAGGGCAGCCGTGCGGGACACTGAAGCTTTCTTT

abundance: .
j_gene: TRBJ2-3
v_gene: TRBV6-6
d_gene: TRBD1
CDR3aa: CASSWTLTGGDRTDTQYF
CDR3nt: TGTGCCAGCAGTTGGACTTTGACAGGGGGAGACCGCACAGATACGCAGTATTTT

abundance: .
j_gene: TRBJ1-5
v_gene: TRBV4-1
d_gene: .
CDR3aa: CASSQDPDRIYGNQPQHF
CDR3nt: TGCGCCAGCAGCCAAGACCCCGACAGGATTTATGGCAATCAGCCCCAGCATTTT

abundance: many
j_gene: TRBJ1-5
v_gene: TRBV12-3/TRBV12-4
d_gene: .
CDR3aa: CASSFGPSNQPQHF
CDR3nt: TGTGCCAGCAGTTTCGGACCTAGCAATCAGCCCCAGCATTTT

abundance: once
j_gene: TRBJ2-1
v_gene: TRBV2
d_gene: TRBD1
CDR3aa: CASSVVEGQDYNEQFF
CDR3nt: TGTGCCAGCAGTGTCGTGGAGGGACAGGATTACAATGAGCAGTTCTTC

abundance: once
j_gene: TRBJ1-5
v_gene: TRBV4-2
d_gene: .
CDR3aa: CASSQDSEVRNQPQHF
CDR3nt: TGTGCCAGCAGCCAAGACTCCGAGGTAAGGAATCAGCCCCAGCATTTT

abundance: .
j_gene: TRBJ2-1
v_gene: TRBV5-6
d_gene: TRBD1
CDR3aa: CSSSFWTGVYNEQFF
CDR3nt: TGTTCCAGCAGCTTTTGGACAGGGGTATACAATGAGCAGTTCTTC

abundance: .
j_gene: TRBJ2-2
v_gene: TRBV10-3
d_gene: TRBD2
CDR3aa: CAISGTSGGEPAGELFF
CDR3nt: TGTGCCATCAGTGGGACTAGCGGGGGGGAGCCCGCCGGGGAGCTGTTTTTT

abundance: .
j_gene: TRBJ2-1
v_gene: TRBV27
d_gene: .
CDR3aa: CASSRSGPSSYNEQFF
CDR3nt: TGTGCCAGCAGTCGTTCGGGACCCTCCTCCTACAATGAGCAGTTCTTC

abundance: .
j_gene: TRBJ1-1
v_gene: TRBV7-3
d_gene: .
CDR3aa: CASSATALNTEAFF
CDR3nt: TGTGCCAGCAGCGCCACAGCACTGAACACTGAAGCTTTCTTT

abundance: few
j_gene: TRBJ2-5
v_gene: TRBV7-2
d_gene: .
CDR3aa: CASSLVGSGVETQYF
CDR3nt: TGTGCCAGCAGCTTAGTGGGCTCAGGGGTGGAGACCCAGTACTTC

abundance: few
j_gene: TRBJ1-1
v_gene: TRBV7-6
d_gene: .
CDR3aa: CASSLRRGGPGTEAFF
CDR3nt: TGTGCCAGCAGCTTAAGAAGGGGGGGCCCGGGGACTGAAGCTTTCTTT

abundance: .
j_gene: TRBJ1-4
v_gene: TRBV28
d_gene: .
CDR3aa: CASTFAGDWTNEKLFF
CDR3nt: TGTGCCAGTACTTTTGCCGGGGATTGGACTAATGAAAAACTGTTTTTT

abundance: few
j_gene: TRBJ1-1
v_gene: TRBV7-3
d_gene: .
CDR3aa: CASSLTRRENTEAFF
CDR3nt: TGTGCCAGCAGCTTAACGCGCAGGGAGAACACTGAAGCTTTCTTT

abundance: .
j_gene: TRBJ2-3
v_gene: TRBV7-9
d_gene: TRBD2
CDR3aa: CAGIRGLAGLTDTQYF
CDR3nt: TGTGCCGGCATTAGGGGACTAGCGGGCCTCACAGATACGCAGTATTTT